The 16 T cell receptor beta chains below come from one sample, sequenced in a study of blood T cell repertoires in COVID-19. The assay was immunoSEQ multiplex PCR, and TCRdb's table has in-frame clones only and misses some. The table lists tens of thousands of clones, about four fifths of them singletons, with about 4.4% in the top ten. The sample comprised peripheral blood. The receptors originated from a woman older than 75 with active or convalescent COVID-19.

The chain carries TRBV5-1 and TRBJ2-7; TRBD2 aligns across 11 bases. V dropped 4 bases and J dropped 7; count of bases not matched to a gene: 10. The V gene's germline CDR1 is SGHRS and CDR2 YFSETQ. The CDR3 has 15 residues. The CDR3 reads CASSPIAGGPGEQYF. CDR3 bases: TGCGCCAGCAGCCCAATAGCGGGAGGGCCGGGGGAGCAGTACTTC.

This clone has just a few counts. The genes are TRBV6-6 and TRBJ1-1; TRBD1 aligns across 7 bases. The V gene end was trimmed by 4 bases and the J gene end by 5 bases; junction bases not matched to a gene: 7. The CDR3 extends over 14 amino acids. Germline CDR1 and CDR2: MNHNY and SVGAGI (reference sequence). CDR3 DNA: TGTGCCAGCAGTTTGGGGATCAGGGGGACTGAAGCTTTCTTT. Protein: CASSLGIRGTEAFF.

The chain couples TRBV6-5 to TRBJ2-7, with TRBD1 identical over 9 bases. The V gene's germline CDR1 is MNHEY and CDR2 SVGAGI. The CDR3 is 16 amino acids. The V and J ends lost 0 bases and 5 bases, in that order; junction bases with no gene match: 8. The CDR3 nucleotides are TGTGCCAGCAGTTACTCGCAAATGAACAGGGGGCACGAGCAGTACTTC. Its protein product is CASSYSQMNRGHEQYF.

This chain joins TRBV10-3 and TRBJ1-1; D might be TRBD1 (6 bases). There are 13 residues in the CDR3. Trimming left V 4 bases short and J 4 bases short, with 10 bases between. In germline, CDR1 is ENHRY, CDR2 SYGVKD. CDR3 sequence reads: CAISGGGTTEAFF. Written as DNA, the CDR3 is TGTGCCATCAGTGGGGGGGGCACCACTGAAGCTTTCTTT.

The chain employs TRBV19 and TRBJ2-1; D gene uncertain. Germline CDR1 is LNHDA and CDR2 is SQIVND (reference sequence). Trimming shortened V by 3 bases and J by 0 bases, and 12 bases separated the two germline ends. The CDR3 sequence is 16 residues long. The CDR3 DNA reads TGTGCCAGTAGTATGAAACCCACAGTCTCCTACAATGAGCAGTTCTTC. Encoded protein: CASSMKPTVSYNEQFF.

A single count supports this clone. This CDR3 reads CASSSGQGAKLFF. The CDR3 DNA is TGTGCCAGCTCAAGTGGACAGGGGGCAAAACTGTTTTTT. This rearrangement joins TRBV18 to TRBJ1-4; 11 bases align to TRBD1. This CDR3 region has 13 residues. The trim removed 5 bases at V and 10 bases at J, leaving 3 bases unmatched. Germline-derived CDR1 and CDR2 are KGHSH and LQKENI.

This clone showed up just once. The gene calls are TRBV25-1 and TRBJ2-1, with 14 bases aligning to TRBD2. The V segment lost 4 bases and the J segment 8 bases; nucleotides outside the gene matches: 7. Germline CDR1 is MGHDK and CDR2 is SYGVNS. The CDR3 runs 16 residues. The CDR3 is CASSGLAGGPIDEQFF. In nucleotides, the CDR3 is TGTGCCAGCAGTGGACTAGCGGGAGGGCCGATCGATGAGCAGTTCTTC.

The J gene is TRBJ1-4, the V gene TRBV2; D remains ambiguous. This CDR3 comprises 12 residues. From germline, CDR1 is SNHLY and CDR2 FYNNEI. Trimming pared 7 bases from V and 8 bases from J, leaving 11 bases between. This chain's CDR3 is CASMRGYEKLFF. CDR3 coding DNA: TGTGCCAGCATGCGAGGCTACGAAAAACTGTTTTTT.

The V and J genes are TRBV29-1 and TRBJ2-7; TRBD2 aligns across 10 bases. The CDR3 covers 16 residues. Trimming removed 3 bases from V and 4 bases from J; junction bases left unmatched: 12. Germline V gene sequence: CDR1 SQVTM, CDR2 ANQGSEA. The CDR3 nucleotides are TGCAGCGTTGATGTGCCTAGCGGGAGAGCGGGGTACGAGCAGTACTTC. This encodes CSVDVPSGRAGYEQYF.

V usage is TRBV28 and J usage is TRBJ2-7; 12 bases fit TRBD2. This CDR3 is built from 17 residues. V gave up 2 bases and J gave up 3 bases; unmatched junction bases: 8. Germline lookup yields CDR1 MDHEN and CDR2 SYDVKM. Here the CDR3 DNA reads TGTGCCAGCAGTTTACCCAGGACTAGCGGGGTATTCTACGAGCAGTACTTC. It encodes CASSLPRTSGVFYEQYF.

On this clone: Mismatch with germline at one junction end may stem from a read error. CDR3 in amino acids: CSVEDGPVIGVF. The CDR3 DNA sequence: TGCAGCGTTGAAGATGGGCCAGTGATCGGGGTCTTC. The V and J genes are TRBV29-1 and TRBJ2-1; maybe TRBD2 (5 bases). Germline-derived CDR1 and CDR2 are SQVTM and ANQGSEA. This CDR3 comprises 12 residues.

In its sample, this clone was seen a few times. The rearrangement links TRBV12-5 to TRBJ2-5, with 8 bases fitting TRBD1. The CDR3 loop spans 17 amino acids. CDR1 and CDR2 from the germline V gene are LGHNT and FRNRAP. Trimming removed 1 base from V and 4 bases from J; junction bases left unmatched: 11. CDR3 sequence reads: CASGLADRVGLGETQYF. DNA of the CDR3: TGTGCTAGTGGTTTGGCGGACAGGGTCGGTCTGGGAGAGACCCAGTACTTC.

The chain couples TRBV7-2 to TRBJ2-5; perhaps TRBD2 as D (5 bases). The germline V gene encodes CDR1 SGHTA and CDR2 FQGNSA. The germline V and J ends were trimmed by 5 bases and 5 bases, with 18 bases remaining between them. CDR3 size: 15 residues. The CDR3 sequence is CASSPKQERVETQYF. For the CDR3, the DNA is TGTGCCAGCAGCCCAAAGCAGGAGAGGGTGGAGACCCAGTACTTC.

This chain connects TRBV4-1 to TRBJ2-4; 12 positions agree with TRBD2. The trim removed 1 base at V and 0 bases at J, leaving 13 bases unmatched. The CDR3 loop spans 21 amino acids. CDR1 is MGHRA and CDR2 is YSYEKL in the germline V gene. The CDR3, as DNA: TGCGCCAGCAGCCAAGGGTTCTTGGGACTAGCGGGCTCTCTAGCCAAAAACATTCAGTACTTC. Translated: CASSQGFLGLAGSLAKNIQYF.

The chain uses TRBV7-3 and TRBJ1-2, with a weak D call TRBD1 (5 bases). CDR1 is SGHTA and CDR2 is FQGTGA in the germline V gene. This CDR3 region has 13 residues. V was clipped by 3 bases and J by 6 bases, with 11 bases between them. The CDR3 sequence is CASSFRDGNGYTF. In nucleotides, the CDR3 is TGTGCCAGCAGCTTCAGGGATGGAAATGGCTACACCTTC.

CDR3 amino acids: CASSQDWSGYTF. The CDR3 nucleotides read TGTGCCAGCAGCCAAGACTGGAGCGGCTACACCTTC. The gene calls are TRBV3-1 (or the pseudogene TRBV3-2) and TRBJ1-2; D remains ambiguous. With 0 bases removed from V and 8 bases from J, the gap between germline ends came to 7 bases. Germline lookup yields CDR1 LGHDT and CDR2 YNNKEL (reference sequence). The CDR3 runs to 12 residues.